This T cell receptor (beta chain) was identified during a study of shared clonotypes between healthy human individuals. Profiling relied on immunoSEQ multiplex PCR, and the TCRdb table lists in-frame clones only, not all of them. The sample lists roughly 500,000 clones; 70% to 80% were seen once. Study results and limitations: Sequencing depth was expected to influence donor clonotype sharing.

In the case of this clone: Its antigen is not known.

The receptor was derived from a woman aged 35 to 49 in good health. Some clones in this sample may be carry-over from other donors' samples. The sample was PBMCs.

The CDR3 DNA follows: TGTGCCAGTGGAGAGGGGGGTAACTACGAGCAGTACTTC. The encoded protein is CASGEGGNYEQYF. This chain connects TRBV25-1 to TRBJ2-7; D possibly matches TRBD1 or TRBD2 (6 bases each). V was pared by 9 bases and J by 3 bases, with 15 bases between. The V gene's germline CDR1 is MGHDK and CDR2 SYGVNS. The CDR3 has 13 amino acids.